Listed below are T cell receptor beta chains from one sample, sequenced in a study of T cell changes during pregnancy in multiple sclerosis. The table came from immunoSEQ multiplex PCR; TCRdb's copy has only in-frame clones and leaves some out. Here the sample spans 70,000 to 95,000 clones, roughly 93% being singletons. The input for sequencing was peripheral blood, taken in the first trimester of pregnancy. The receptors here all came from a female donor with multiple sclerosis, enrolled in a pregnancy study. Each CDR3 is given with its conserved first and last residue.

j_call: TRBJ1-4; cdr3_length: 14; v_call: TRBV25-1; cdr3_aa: CASSEWAAGEKLFF
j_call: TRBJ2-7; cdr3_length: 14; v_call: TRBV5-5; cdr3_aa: CASSRWTAPYEQYF
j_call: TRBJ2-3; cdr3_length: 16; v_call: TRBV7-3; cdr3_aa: CASSLREAGGPDTQYF
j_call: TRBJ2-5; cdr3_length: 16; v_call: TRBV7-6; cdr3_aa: CASSLGVINGGETQYF
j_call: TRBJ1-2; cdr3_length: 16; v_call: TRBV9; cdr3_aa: CASSLHTGQINYGYTF
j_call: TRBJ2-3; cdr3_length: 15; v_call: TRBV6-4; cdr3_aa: CASSDGGASTDTQYF
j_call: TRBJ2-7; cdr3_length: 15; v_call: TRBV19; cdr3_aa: CASSVHRDRPYGQYF
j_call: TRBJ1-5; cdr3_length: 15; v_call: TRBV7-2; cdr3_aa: CASSLVDRANQPQHF
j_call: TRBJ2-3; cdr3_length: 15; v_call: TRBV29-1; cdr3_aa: CSVAPLAGGTDTQYF
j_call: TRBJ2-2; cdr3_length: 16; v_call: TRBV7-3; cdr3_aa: CASSYLAGANTGELFF
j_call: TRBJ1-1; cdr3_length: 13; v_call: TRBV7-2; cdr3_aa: CASSFPWTTEAFF
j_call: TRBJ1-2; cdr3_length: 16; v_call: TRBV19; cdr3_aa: CASSNLGRGTNYGYTF
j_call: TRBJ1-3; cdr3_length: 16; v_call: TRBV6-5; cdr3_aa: CASSYYPDRAGNTIYF
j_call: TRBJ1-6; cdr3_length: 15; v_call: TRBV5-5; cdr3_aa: CASSWGTGGNSPLHF
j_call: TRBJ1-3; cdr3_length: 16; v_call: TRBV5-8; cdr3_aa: CASSFGQGEGRNTIYF
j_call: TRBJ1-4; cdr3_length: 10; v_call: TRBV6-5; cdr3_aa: CASGWPKLFF
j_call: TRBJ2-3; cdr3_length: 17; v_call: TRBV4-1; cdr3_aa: CASNPEGIAASTDTQYF
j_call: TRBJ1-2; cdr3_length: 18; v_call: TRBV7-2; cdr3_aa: CASSFYVTRRAEDYGYTF